The text below deals with one T cell receptor beta chain. Its specific antigen is unknown. Base quality data are lacking; no much larger clone is found one base away. The CDR3 regions of human TCRbeta chains were analyzed by immunosequencing. For the original study's pipeline: Repertoire TCRs were matched against a reference library of SARS-CoV-2-specific TCRs generated with the MIRA antigen-specificity platform. Breadth was defined as the fraction of unique TCRs that were SARS-CoV-2-associated, and depth was defined as the fraction of total T cells that were SARS-CoV-2-associated. Using the MIRA data, each spike-specific TCR was mapped to the spike region that the TCR reacts to and placed in a CD4 or CD8 class. Log10-transformed breadth and depth values were compared by one-way ANOVA with Sidak's multiple comparisons tests. What TCRdb holds here is the immuneACCESS table cut down to in-frame rearrangements. Part of the clones is not present; checked against another copy, under half of the missing clones reflect an unresolved V gene, and the others are unexplained. The D gene and trimming were derived from the DNA, and the V and J assignments and clone size from that table. Here the sample has about 130,000 clones; 75% to 90% occur a single time. Around 1.6% of the sample comes from the top ten.

This sample is part of a study of T cell responses to AZD1222 COVID-19 vaccine (dated by TCRdb to about 2021). With respect to the entire study: AZD1222 recipients whose second dose came at about 4 weeks and those whose second dose came at about 12 weeks were combined into one group, since spike-specific TCR depth and breadth did not differ between the two schedules. TCR sequencing covered about 230 trial participants: about 210 given two doses of AZD1222 and 26 given two doses of MenACWY control vaccine. Enrollment into the trials was organized by age into subgroups of 18-55, 56-69 and 70-plus years, and those subgroups contained roughly 150, 30 and 60 TCR-sequenced participants, respectively. General study outcomes and caveats: Conclusions about previously exposed vaccinees are limited, since just 6 or 7 AZD1222 recipients were seropositive for SARS-CoV-2 at baseline. Epitopes outside the regions mutated in the B.1.351 and B.1.1.7 variants were reportedly recognized by nearly half of the unique spike-specific TCRs. In the small 56-69-year group, the increase in depth fell short of significance, most likely because of low power. CD4 TCRs associated with the vaccine covered the entire spike protein, and the dominant responses were in regions 160-218 and 743-854. Most participants were white British and females outnumbered males, and the authors suggested that clonal diversity may have been underestimated. No day 14 peak-response samples were available, so repertoires were characterized only after the peak T cell response. After two AZD1222 doses, spike-specific TCR breadth and depth were significantly higher than at day 0 and than in MenACWY recipients.

According to the study, the label for this sample's time point signals: baseline before first vaccination. Vaccinee samples came from UK trials COV001 and COV002, including a single-blind randomized controlled phase 2/3 trial of AZD1222 (ChAdOx1 nCoV-19) in healthy adults. Trial participant PBMC samples were collected at day 0 and day 28 after the second dose for TCRbeta chain sequencing. The sequenced sample was peripheral blood, obtained on day 0 of AZD1222 vaccination. The TCR comes from an adult in good health.

The sequenced DNA is TGTGCCAGCATCCCGGGACAGAGGACTTCACCCCTCCACTTT. Its translation is CASIPGQRTSPLHF. The chain couples TRBV6-5 to TRBJ1-6; TRBD1 lines up with 7 middle nucleotides. Unmatched junction bases come to 9, with V trimmed by 7 bases and J by 9 bases. The CDR3 measures 14 amino acids from cysteine to phenylalanine. Only the CDR3 portion is preserved as DNA: 42 bases, with reading frame beginning at the first base. According to the germline V gene, CDR1 reads MNHEY and CDR2 reads SVGAGI.